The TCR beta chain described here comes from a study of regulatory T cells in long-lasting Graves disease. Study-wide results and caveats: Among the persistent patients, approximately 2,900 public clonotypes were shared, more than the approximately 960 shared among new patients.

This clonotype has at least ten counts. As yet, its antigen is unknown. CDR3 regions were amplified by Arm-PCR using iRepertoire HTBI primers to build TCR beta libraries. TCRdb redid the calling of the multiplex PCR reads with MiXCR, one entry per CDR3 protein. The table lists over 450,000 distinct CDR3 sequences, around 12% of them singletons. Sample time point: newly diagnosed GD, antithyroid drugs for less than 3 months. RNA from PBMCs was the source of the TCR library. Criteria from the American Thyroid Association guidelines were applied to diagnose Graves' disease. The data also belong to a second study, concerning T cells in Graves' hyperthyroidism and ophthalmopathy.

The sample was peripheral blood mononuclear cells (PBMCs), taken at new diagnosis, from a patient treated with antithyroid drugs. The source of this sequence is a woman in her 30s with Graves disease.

Here the CDR3 reads CATSERTGPAYNEQFF. The CDR3 coding sequence is TGTGCCACCAGTGAGAGGACAGGGCCTGCCTACAATGAGCAGTTCTTC. The rearrangement links TRBV24-1 to TRBJ2-1, with 8 bases that match TRBD1. The CDR3 contains 16 residues. V dropped 4 bases and J dropped 2; count of bases not matched to a gene: 6. Germline-derived CDR1 and CDR2 are KGHDR and SFDVKD.